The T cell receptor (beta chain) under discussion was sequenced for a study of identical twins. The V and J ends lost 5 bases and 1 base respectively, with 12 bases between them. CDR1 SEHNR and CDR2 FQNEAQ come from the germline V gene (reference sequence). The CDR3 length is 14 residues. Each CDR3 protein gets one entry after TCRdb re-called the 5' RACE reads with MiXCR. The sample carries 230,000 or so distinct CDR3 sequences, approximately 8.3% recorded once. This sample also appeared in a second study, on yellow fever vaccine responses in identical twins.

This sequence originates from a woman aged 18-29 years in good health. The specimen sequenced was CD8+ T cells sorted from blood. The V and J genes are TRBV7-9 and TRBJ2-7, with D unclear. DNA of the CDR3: TGTGCCAGCAGCCCCTACGGAGCGTCCTACGAGCAGTACTTC. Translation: CASSPYGASYEQYF.